These 25 T cell receptor beta chains share one sample of origin, sequenced in a study of cytomegalovirus exposure and HLA in healthy donors. The PCR was carried out with 60 Vbeta primers and 13 Jbeta primers. TCRdb keeps only in-frame clones here, not all; method: immunoSEQ multiplex PCR. Altogether around 170,000 clones are present, over 80% being singletons, with the ten largest covering 1.4%. Sequenced material: PBMCs. Every receptor here comes from a girl aged 5 to 17 in good health and CMV-seropositive.

Comment on this clone: One end of the junction is discordant with germline, which a read error may explain. The chain employs TRBV4-2 and TRBJ1-2, with D perhaps matching TRBD1 (5 bases). Germline V gives CDR1 LGHNA, CDR2 YNFKEQ. CDR3 length equals 17 residues. CDR3 loop: CASSQYPGGGSDNGYTF. As DNA, the CDR3 is TGTGCCAGCAGCCAGTACCCCGGTGGGGGGAGCGATAATGGCTACACCTTT.

Points on this clone: This specimen includes other DNA sequences encoding the same CDR3. The chain's CDR3 is CASSLSSYEQYF. The CDR3 nucleotides are TGTGCCAGCAGCTTGTCTTCCTACGAGCAGTACTTC. The chain couples TRBV5-6 to TRBJ2-5; D uncertain. The J call is uncertain, as TRBJ2-7 better fits the DNA end. The CDR3 has 12 residues. The germline CDR1 and CDR2 sequences are SGHDT and YYEEEE.

The chain uses TRBV27 and TRBJ2-7; 12 bases align to TRBD1. The CDR3 covers 16 residues. The V gene end was trimmed by 4 bases and the J gene end by 6 bases; junction bases not matched to a gene: 10. Germline V gives CDR1 MNHEY, CDR2 SMNVEV (reference sequence). Here the CDR3 DNA reads TGTGCCAGCAGTTCGTTTTCGGGACAGGGGGCCCGCGAGCAGTACTTC. It codes for CASSSFSGQGAREQYF.

The genes are TRBV4-1 and TRBJ1-2; D unresolved. The V end lost 0 bases, the J end lost 5 bases, and 25 bases lay between the germline ends. Per the germline V gene, CDR1 is MGHRA and CDR2 is YSYEKL. The CDR3 runs 19 residues. DNA of the CDR3: TGCGCCAGCAGCCAAGATCAGTCGGCGGGCTTTTTTGAGGGATATGGCTACACCTTC. Its protein is CASSQDQSAGFFEGYGYTF.

The rearrangement links TRBV4-3 to TRBJ2-7, with a weak D call TRBD1 (6 bases). V shed 0 bases and J shed 1 base, with 10 bases lying between them. Germline V lookup: CDR1 LGHNA, CDR2 YSLEER. The CDR3 consists of 15 residues. The DNA of the CDR3 is TGCGCCAGCAGCCAAGATACGGACAGTTCCTACGAGCAGTACTTC. Translating gives CASSQDTDSSYEQYF.

This chain connects TRBV18 to TRBJ2-7; 8 positions match TRBD1. Unmatched junction bases numbered 5, after V lost 5 bases and J lost 2 bases. This CDR3 contains 14 residues. CDR1 and CDR2 (germline): KGHSH, LQKENI. This chain's CDR3 is CASSFRTGPYEQYF. The CDR3 nucleotides read TGTGCCAGCTCATTTAGGACAGGGCCCTACGAGCAGTACTTC.

This clone was seen more than once but under ten times. This chain connects TRBV5-6 to TRBJ2-3, with 8 positions matching TRBD1. V lost 2 bases to trimming and J lost 0 bases; unmatched junction nucleotides: 5. This CDR3 comprises 16 residues. Germline V lookup: CDR1 SGHDT, CDR2 YYEEEE. CDR3 sequence (DNA): TGTGCCAGCAGCTTCGACAGGGGTCGGAGCACAGATACGCAGTATTTT. Protein product: CASSFDRGRSTDTQYF.

The chain carries TRBV4-2 and TRBJ1-4; TRBD1 is a possible D gene (5 bases). CDR1 is LGHNA and CDR2 is YNFKEQ in the germline V gene. The V gene lost 0 bases and the J gene lost 4 bases, with 12 bases spanning the gap. The CDR3 spans 16 residues. The CDR3, as DNA: TGTGCCAGCAGCCAAGATCTTACCGGGGGTAATGAAAAACTGTTTTTT. This translates into CASSQDLTGGNEKLFF.

The V gene is TRBV5-4, the J gene TRBJ2-1; TRBD2 agrees at 13 bases. Trimming took 6 bases from V and 6 from J; bases not matched to a gene: 6. Germline CDR1 is SGHNT and CDR2 is YYREEE (reference sequence). The CDR3 loop spans 15 amino acids. Here the CDR3 DNA reads TGTGCCAGCAACGTAGGACTAGCGGGAGTCAATGAGCAGTTCTTC. Its protein is CASNVGLAGVNEQFF.

Regarding this clone: Within the sample, other DNA sequences also encode this same CDR3. The chain carries TRBV6-5 and TRBJ2-1; possible D gene TRBD2, 5 bases. CDR1 and CDR2 from the germline V gene are MNHEY and SVGAGI. The CDR3 contains 15 residues. V was shortened by 0 bases and J by 0 bases, with 6 bases between the two germline ends. The CDR3 loop is CASSYSGSSYNEQFF. CDR3 coding DNA: TGTGCCAGCAGTTACTCGGGGAGCTCCTACAATGAGCAGTTCTTC.

This CDR3 is CASSIWQGNEKLFF. The CDR3 region has the DNA TGTGCCAGTAGTATATGGCAGGGTAATGAAAAACTGTTTTTT. The genes are TRBV19 and TRBJ1-4; weak D call: TRBD1 (5 bases). V was cut by 2 bases and J by 4 bases, with 8 bases left in between. Per the germline V gene, CDR1 is LNHDA and CDR2 is SQIVND (reference sequence). CDR3 length equals 14 residues.

The V and J genes are TRBV18 and TRBJ2-2, with a tentative D call TRBD2 (6 bases). The CDR3 spans 16 residues. Trimming cost V 6 bases and J 1 base, with 15 bases left between them. From germline, CDR1 is KGHSH and CDR2 LQKENI. This CDR3 reads CASSPAGRKNTGELFF. Written as DNA, the CDR3 is TGTGCCAGCTCTCCCGCGGGACGGAAGAACACCGGGGAGCTGTTTTTT. Full variable domain (remainder filled in from reference TRBV18 and TRBJ2-2): NAGVMQNPRHLVRRRGQEARLRCSPMKGHSHVYWYRQLPEEGLKFMVYLQKENIIDESGMPKERFSAEFPKEGPSILRIQQVVRGDSAAYFCASSPAGRKNTGELFFGEGSRLTVL.

This clone was counted between two and nine times. The chain is built from TRBV7-9 and TRBJ1-4; TRBD1 matches 7 bases. The CDR3 totals 14 residues. Germline trimming cut 5 bases from V and 5 bases from J; bases unmatched to any gene: 5. The germline V gene has CDR1 SEHNR and CDR2 FQNEAQ (reference sequence). CDR3 loop: CASSPRGVNEKLFF. The CDR3 DNA is TGTGCCAGCAGCCCCAGGGGGGTAAATGAAAAACTGTTTTTT. The whole variable domain, filled in from reference TRBV7-9 and TRBJ1-4, reads DTGVSQNPRHKITKRGQNVTFRCDPISEHNRLYWYRQTLGQGPEFLTYFQNEAQLEKSRLLSDRFSAERPKGSFSTLEIQRTEQGDSAMYLCASSPRGVNEKLFFGSGTQLSVL.

The chain carries TRBV5-4 and TRBJ2-7; no firm D call. V gave up 2 bases and J gave up 2 bases, with 11 bases separating them. The CDR3 covers 14 residues. Germline V gene lookup returns CDR1 SGHNT and CDR2 YYREEE (reference sequence). The CDR3: CASSFNMGPYEQYF. CDR3 in DNA: TGTGCCAGCAGCTTCAATATGGGCCCCTACGAGCAGTACTTC. The full variable domain, with the rest looked up from reference TRBV5-4 and TRBJ2-7, is ETGVTQSPTHLIKTRGQQVTLRCSSQSGHNTVSWYQQALGQGPQFIFQYYREEENGRGNFPPRFSGLQFPNYSSELNVNALELDDSALYLCASSFNMGPYEQYFGPGTRLTVT.

The chain couples TRBV6-5 to TRBJ1-5, with D perhaps TRBD1 (5 bases). CDR1 is MNHEY, CDR2 SVGAGI, per germline. CDR3 size: 15 residues. V lost 5 bases and J 0 bases, leaving 11 bases between the germline ends. CDR3 nucleotide sequence: TGTGCCAGCAGTGGCGGGGCTTATAGCAATCAGCCCCAGCATTTT. This encodes CASSGGAYSNQPQHF.

J is TRBJ2-1 and V is TRBV4-3, with 8 bases aligning to TRBD2. The junction had 3 bases not matched to a gene; V was cut back by 1 base and J by 4 bases. CDR3 length equals 15 residues. Per the germline V gene, CDR1 is LGHNA and CDR2 is YSLEER. The CDR3 sequence is CASSQASSGYNEQFF. In nucleotides, the CDR3 is TGCGCCAGCAGCCAAGCGTCTAGCGGGTACAATGAGCAGTTCTTC.

CDR3 sequence: CASSLELVTAEQYF. The CDR3 DNA reads TGTGCCAGCAGCTTAGAACTAGTCACTGCCGAGCAGTACTTC. The chain carries TRBV7-9 and TRBJ2-7; D is perhaps TRBD2 (5 bases). Germline V lookup: CDR1 SEHNR, CDR2 FQNEAQ (reference sequence). CDR3 length: 14 residues. Trimming left V 1 base short and J 6 bases short, with 13 bases between. Drawing the rest from reference TRBV7-9 and TRBJ2-7, the complete variable domain is DTGVSQNPRHKITKRGQNVTFRCDPISEHNRLYWYRQTLGQGPEFLTYFQNEAQLEKSRLLSDRFSAERPKGSFSTLEIQRTEQGDSAMYLCASSLELVTAEQYFGPGTRLTVT.

This clone was detected once. This chain connects TRBV27 to TRBJ2-3; 7 bases agree with TRBD1. The trim removed 6 bases at V and 1 base at J, leaving 4 bases unmatched. From germline, CDR1 is MNHEY and CDR2 SMNVEV (reference sequence). The CDR3 runs to 14 residues. CDR3 coding DNA: TGTGCCAGCAGGACCGACAGGGGCACAGATACGCAGTATTTT. It specifies CASRTDRGTDTQYF.

The V and J genes are TRBV4-2 and TRBJ2-7; D gene unclear. CDR1 LGHNA and CDR2 YNFKEQ come from the germline V gene. Trimming removed 0 bases from V and 5 bases from J, with 11 bases in between. This CDR3 region has 14 residues. CDR3 sequence (DNA): TGTGCCAGCAGCCAAGATAGATTGGTCGACGAGCAGTACTTC. Amino acid sequence: CASSQDRLVDEQYF.

The chain uses TRBV10-1 and TRBJ2-1; possibly TRBD2 for D (5 bases). The CDR3 sequence is 13 residues long. Germline V lookup: CDR1 WNHNN, CDR2 SYGVQD (reference sequence). V dropped 2 bases and J dropped 4 bases, with 6 bases sitting between them. CDR3 DNA sequence: TGCGCCAGCAGTGAGCCGGGGTACAATGAGCAGTTCTTC. Residues: CASSEPGYNEQFF.

This clone was seen just once. V and J are TRBV7-9 and TRBJ1-2; a weak D match, TRBD1 (5 bases). The CDR3 extends over 15 amino acids. Germline V gene lookup returns CDR1 SEHNR and CDR2 FQNEAQ (reference sequence). Trimming removed 1 base at V and 0 bases at J, with 9 bases between. CDR3 region: CASSLGRGTNYGYTF. The CDR3 DNA sequence: TGTGCCAGCAGCTTAGGGAGGGGAACTAACTATGGCTACACCTTC.

The chain has TRBV9 and TRBJ2-5; TRBD1 agrees at 7 bases. V lost 3 bases and J lost 2; bases outside the gene matches: 4. The CDR3 totals 14 residues. Germline V gene sequence: CDR1 SGDLS, CDR2 YYNGEE. CDR3 DNA sequence: TGTGCCAGCAGCGCCAGGGGGTCTCAAGAGACCCAGTACTTC. This sequence encodes CASSARGSQETQYF.

A note on this clone: A junction end diverges from the germline sequence, so it may reflect a read error. The chain couples TRBV7-7 to TRBJ2-2, with 11 bases identical to TRBD2. The CDR3 runs 16 residues. Per the germline V gene, CDR1 is SSHAT and CDR2 is FNYEAQ (reference sequence). The CDR3: CASSQGLAANTGELFF. The CDR3 DNA sequence: TGTGCTAGCAGCCAGGGACTAGCGGCCAACACCGGGGAGCTGTTTTTT.

The rearrangement joins TRBV7-9 to TRBJ2-1; possibly TRBD2 for D (5 bases). Germline V gene sequence: CDR1 SEHNR, CDR2 FQNEAQ (reference sequence). This CDR3 spans 16 amino acids. Trimming stripped 1 base from V and 4 bases from J, with 14 bases between. The CDR3, as DNA: TGTGCCAGCAGCTTAGGGGCGAGGGAGCAATACAATGAGCAGTTCTTC. Translated: CASSLGAREQYNEQFF. The full variable domain, completed using reference TRBV7-9 and TRBJ2-1, is DTGVSQNPRHKITKRGQNVTFRCDPISEHNRLYWYRQTLGQGPEFLTYFQNEAQLEKSRLLSDRFSAERPKGSFSTLEIQRTEQGDSAMYLCASSLGAREQYNEQFFGPGTRLTVL.

This chain links TRBV25-1 with TRBJ1-1; tentatively, D is TRBD1 (5 bases). CDR1 and CDR2 (germline): MGHDK, SYGVNS. The CDR3 runs to 15 residues. Trimming took 1 base from V and 7 from J, leaving 16 bases between them. CDR3 sequence reads: CASSEWGRATIEAFF. As DNA, the CDR3 is TGTGCCAGCAGTGAATGGGGCAGGGCGACCATTGAAGCTTTCTTT.